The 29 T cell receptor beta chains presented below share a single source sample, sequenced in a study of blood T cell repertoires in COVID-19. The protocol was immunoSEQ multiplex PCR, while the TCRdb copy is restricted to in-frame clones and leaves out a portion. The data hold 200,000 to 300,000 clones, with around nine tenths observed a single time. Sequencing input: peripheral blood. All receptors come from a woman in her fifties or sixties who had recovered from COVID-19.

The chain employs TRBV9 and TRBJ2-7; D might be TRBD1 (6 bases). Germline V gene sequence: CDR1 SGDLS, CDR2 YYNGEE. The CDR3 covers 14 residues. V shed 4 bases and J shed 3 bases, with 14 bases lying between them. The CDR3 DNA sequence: TGTGCCAGCAGCTCCAGGGGAACCTTCTACGAGCAGTACTTC. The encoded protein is CASSSRGTFYEQYF.

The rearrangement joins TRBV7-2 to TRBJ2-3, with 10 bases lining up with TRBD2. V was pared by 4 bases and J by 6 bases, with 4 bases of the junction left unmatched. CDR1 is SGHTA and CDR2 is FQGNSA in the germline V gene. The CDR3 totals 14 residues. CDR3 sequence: CASSSGLAVDTQYF. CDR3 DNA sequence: TGTGCCAGCAGCTCTGGACTAGCGGTGGATACGCAGTATTTT.

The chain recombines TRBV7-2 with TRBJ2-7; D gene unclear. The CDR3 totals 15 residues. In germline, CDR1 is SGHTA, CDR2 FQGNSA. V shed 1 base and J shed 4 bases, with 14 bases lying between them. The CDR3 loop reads CASSLVSGLGYEQYF. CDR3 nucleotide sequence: TGTGCCAGCAGCTTAGTATCGGGTCTGGGTTACGAGCAGTACTTC.

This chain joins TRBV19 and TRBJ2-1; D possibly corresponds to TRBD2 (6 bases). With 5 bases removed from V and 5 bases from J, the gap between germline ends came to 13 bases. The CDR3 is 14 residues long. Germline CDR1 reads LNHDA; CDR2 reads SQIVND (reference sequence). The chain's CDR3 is CASSARPGDNEQFF. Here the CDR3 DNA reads TGTGCCAGTAGTGCCAGACCGGGAGACAATGAGCAGTTCTTC.

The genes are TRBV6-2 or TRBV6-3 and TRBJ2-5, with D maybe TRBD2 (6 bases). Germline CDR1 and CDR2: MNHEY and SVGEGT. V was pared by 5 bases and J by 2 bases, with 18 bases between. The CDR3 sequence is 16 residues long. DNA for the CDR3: TGTGCCAGCAGTAAAGGACACCACGGAGGGCAAGAGACCCAGTACTTC. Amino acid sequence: CASSKGHHGGQETQYF.

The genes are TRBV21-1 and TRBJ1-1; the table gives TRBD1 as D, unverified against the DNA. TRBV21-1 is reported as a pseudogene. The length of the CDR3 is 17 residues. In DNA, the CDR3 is TGTGCCAGCAGCAGAAACAGGGGGCCCATTATGAACACTGAAGCTTTCTTT. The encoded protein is CASSRNRGPIMNTEAFF.

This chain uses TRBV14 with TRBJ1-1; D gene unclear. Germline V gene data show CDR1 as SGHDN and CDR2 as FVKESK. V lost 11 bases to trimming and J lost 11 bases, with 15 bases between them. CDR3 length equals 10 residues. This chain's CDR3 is CAGPLVSAFF. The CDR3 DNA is TGTGCCGGGCCCCTTGTGAGTGCTTTCTTT.

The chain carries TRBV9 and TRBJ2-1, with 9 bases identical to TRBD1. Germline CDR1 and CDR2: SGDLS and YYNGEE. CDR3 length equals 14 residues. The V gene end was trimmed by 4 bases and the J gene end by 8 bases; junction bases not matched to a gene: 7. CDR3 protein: CASSSGTGHYEQFF. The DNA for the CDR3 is TGTGCCAGCAGCTCTGGGACAGGGCACTATGAGCAGTTCTTC.

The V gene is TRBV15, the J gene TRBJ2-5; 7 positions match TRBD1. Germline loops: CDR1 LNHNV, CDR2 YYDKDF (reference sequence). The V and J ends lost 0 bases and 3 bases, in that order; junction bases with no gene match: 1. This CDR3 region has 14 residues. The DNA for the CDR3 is TGTGCCACCAGCAGAGAAGGGACAGAAGAGACCCAGTACTTC. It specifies CATSREGTEETQYF.

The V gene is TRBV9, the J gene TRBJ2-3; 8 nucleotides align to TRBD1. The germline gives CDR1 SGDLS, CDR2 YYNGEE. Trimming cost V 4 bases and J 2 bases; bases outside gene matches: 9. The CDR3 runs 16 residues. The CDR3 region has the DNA TGTGCCAGCAGCCCCCCCGGGACAGGAGCCACAGATACGCAGTATTTT. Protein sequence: CASSPPGTGATDTQYF.

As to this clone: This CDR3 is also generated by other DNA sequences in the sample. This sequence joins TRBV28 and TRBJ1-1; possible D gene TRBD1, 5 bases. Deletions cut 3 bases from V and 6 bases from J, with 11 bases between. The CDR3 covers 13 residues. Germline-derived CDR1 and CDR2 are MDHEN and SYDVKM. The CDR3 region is CASSFGGDPEAFF. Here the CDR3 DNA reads TGTGCCAGCAGTTTTGGAGGGGACCCTGAAGCTTTCTTT.

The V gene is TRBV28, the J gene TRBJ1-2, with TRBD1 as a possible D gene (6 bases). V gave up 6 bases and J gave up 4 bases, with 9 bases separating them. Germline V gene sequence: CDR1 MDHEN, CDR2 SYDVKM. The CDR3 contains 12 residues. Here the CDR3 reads CASRDRVYGYTF. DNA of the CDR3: TGTGCCAGCAGGGACAGAGTCTATGGCTACACCTTC.

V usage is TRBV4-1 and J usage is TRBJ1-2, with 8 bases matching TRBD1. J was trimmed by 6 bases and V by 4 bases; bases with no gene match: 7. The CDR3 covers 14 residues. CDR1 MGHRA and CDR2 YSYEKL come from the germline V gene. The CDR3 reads CASSPYQGADGYTF. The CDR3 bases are TGCGCCAGCAGCCCCTACCAGGGGGCGGATGGCTACACCTTC.

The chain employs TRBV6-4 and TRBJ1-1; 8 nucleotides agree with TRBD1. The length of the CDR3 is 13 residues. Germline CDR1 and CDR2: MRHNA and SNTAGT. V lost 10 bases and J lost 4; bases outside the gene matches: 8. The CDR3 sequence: CATRDRGTTEAFF. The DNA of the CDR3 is TGTGCCACTAGAGACAGGGGCACCACTGAAGCTTTCTTT.

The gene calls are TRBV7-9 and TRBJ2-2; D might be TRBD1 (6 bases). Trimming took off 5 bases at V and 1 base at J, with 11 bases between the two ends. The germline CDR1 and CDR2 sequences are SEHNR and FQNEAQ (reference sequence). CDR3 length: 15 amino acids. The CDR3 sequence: CASSQQTGNTGELFF. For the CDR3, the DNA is TGTGCCAGCAGCCAACAGACAGGGAACACCGGGGAGCTGTTTTTT.

In DNA, the CDR3 is TGTGCCAGCAGCGTAGGGACCTTAGGACAGGGGGACTACGAGCAGTACTTC. Translation gives CASSVGTLGQGDYEQYF. This chain connects TRBV7-2 to TRBJ2-7, with 10 nucleotides matching TRBD1. This CDR3 region has 17 residues. The J segment lost 3 bases and the V segment lost 5 bases, leaving 13 bases of the junction unmatched. CDR1 and CDR2 (germline): SGHTA, FQGNSA.

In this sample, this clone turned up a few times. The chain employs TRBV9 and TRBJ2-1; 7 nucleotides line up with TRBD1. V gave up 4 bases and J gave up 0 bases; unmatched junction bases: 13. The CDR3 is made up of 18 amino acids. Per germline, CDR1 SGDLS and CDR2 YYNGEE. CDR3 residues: CASSPPGQLISSYNEQFF. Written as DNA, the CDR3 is TGTGCCAGCAGCCCACCGGGACAGCTGATTAGCTCCTACAATGAGCAGTTCTTC.

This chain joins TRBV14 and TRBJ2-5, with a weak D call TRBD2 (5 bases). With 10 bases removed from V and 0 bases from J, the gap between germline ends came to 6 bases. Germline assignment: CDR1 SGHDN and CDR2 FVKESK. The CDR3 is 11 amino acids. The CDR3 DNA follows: TGTGCCAAAGCGGACCAAGAGACCCAGTACTTC. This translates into CAKADQETQYF.

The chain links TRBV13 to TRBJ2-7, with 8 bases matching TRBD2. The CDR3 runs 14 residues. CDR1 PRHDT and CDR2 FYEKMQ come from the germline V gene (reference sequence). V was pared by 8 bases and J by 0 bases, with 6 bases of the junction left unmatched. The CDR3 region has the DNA TGTGCCAGCTCACCGGGGACTAGCTCCTACGAGCAGTACTTC. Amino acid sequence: CASSPGTSSYEQYF.

The CDR3 DNA sequence: TGTGCCAGCAGCCAAGATGATGGAGTGTACAATGAGCAGTTCTTC. This gives the protein CASSQDDGVYNEQFF. The chain is built from TRBV3-1 (or the pseudogene TRBV3-2) and TRBJ2-1; D is ambiguous. CDR1 is LGHDT and CDR2 is YNNKEL in the germline V gene (reference sequence). This CDR3 comprises 15 residues. The ends were cut back, 0 bases at V and 4 bases at J, with 10 bases in the middle.

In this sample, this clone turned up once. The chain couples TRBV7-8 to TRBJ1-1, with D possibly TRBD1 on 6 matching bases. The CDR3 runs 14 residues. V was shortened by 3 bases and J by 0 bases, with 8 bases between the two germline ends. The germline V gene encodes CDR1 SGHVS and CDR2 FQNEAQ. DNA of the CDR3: TGTGCCAGCAGCTTGGCAGGGGTGAACACTGAAGCTTTCTTT. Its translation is CASSLAGVNTEAFF. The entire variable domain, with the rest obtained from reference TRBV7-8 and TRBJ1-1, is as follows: GAGVSQSPRYKVAKRGQDVALRCDPISGHVSLFWYQQALGQGPEFLTYFQNEAQLDKSGLPSDRFFAERPEGSVSTLKIQRTQQEDSAVYLCASSLAGVNTEAFFGQGTRLTVV.

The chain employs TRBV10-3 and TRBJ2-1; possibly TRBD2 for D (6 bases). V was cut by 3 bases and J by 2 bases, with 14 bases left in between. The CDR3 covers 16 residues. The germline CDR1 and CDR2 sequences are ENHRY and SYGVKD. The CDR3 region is CAISDPGLGAYNEQFF. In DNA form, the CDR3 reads TGTGCCATCAGTGATCCGGGACTTGGGGCCTACAATGAGCAGTTCTTC.

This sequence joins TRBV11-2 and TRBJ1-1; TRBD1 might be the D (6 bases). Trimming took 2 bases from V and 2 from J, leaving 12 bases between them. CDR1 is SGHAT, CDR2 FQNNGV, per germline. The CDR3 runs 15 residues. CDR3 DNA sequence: TGTGCCAGCAGCTTATCACAGGGACGTAACACTGAAGCTTTCTTT. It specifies CASSLSQGRNTEAFF.

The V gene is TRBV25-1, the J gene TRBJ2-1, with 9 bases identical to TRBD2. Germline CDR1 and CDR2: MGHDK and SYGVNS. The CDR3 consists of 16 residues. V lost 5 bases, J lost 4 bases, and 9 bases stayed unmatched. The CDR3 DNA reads TGTGCCAGCAGTCCGCAGGTAGCGGGGGTTTACAATGAGCAGTTCTTC. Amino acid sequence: CASSPQVAGVYNEQFF.

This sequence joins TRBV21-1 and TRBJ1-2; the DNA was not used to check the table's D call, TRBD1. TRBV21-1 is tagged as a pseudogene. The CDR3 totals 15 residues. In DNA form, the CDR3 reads TGTGCCAGCAGCAAAGAACCTTCCGGGACAAATGGCTACACCTTC. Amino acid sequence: CASSKEPSGTNGYTF.

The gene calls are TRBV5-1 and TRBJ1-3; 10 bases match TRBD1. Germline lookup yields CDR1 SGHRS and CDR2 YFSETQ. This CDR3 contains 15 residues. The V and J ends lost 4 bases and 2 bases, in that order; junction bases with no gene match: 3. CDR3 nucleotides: TGCGCCAGCAGCACCGGGACAGGGGCTGGAAACACCATATATTTT. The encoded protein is CASSTGTGAGNTIYF.

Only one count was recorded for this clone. The CDR3 coding sequence is TGTGCCATCACCCCCGGGATAGACTCTGGGGCCAACGTCCTGACTTTC. Its translation: CAITPGIDSGANVLTF. The chain uses TRBV10-3 and TRBJ2-6, with D maybe TRBD2 (5 bases). Trimming removed 7 bases from V and 0 bases from J, with 13 bases in between. This CDR3 region has 16 residues. Per germline, CDR1 ENHRY and CDR2 SYGVKD.

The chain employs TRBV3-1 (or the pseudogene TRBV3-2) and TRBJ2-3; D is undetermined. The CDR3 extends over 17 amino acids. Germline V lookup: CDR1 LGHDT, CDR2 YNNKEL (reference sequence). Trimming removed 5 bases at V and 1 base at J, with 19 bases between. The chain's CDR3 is CASSFRAEPWGTDTQYF. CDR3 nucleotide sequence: TGTGCCAGCAGCTTCCGTGCGGAGCCCTGGGGCACAGATACGCAGTATTTT.

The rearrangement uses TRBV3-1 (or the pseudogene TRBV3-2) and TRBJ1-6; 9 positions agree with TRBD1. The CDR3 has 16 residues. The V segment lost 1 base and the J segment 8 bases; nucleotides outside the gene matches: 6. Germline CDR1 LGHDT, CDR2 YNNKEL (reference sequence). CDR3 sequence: CASSQVLGTGYSPLHF. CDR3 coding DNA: TGTGCCAGCAGCCAAGTTCTCGGGACAGGGTATTCACCCCTCCACTTT.